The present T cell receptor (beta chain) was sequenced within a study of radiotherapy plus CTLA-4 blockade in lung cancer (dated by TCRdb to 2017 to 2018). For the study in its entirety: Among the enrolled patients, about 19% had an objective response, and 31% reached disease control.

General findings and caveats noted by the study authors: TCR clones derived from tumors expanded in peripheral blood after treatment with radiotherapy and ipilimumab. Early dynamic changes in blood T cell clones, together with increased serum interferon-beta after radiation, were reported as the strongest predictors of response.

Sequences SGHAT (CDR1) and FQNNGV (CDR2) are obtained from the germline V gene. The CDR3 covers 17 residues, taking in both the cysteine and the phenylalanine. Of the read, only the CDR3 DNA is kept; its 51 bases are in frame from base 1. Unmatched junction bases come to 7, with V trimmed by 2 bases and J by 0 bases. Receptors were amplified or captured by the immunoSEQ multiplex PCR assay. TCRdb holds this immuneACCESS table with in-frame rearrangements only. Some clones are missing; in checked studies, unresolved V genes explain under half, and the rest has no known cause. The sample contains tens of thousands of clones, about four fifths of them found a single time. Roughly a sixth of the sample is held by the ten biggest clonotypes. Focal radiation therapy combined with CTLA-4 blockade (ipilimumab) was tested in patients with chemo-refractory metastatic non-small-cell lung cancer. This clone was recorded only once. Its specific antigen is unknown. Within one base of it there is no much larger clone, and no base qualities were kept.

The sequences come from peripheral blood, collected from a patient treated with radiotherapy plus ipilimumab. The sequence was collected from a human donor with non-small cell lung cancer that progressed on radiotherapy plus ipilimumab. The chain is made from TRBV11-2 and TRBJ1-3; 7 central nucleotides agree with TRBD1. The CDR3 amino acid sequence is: CASSLTTGESSGNTIYF. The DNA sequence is TGTGCCAGCAGCTTAACCACAGGGGAGAGCTCTGGAAACACCATATATTTT.